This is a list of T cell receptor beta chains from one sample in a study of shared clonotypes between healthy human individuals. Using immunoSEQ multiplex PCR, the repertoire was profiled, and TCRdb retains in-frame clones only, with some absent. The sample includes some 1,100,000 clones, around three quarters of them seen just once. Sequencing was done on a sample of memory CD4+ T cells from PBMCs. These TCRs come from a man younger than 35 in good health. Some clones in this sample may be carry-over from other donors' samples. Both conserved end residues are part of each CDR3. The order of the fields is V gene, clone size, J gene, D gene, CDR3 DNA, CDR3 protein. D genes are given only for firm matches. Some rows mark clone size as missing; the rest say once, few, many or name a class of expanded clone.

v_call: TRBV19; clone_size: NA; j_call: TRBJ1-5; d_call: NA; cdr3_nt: TGTGCCAGTAGTATCTCTCGCAGGGGCAATCAGCCCCAGCATTTT; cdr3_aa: CASSISRRGNQPQHF
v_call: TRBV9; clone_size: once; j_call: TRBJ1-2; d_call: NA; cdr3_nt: TGTGCCAGCAGCGTAGGGGCCGGGGGCCACTATGGCTACACCTTC; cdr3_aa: CASSVGAGGHYGYTF
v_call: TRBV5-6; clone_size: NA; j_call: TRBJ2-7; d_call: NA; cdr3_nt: TGTGCCAGCAGCTTCCGGAGCTACAACTCCTACGAGCAGTACTTC; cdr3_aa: CASSFRSYNSYEQYF
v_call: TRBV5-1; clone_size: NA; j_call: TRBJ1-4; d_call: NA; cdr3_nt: TGCGCCAGCAGCCCAACCCGGACGGGTAATGAAAAACTGTTTTTT; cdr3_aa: CASSPTRTGNEKLFF
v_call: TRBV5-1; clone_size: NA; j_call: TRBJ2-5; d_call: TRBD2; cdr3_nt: TGCGCCAGCAGCTCCTTGGGGCGGGGGCAAGAGACCCAGTACTTC; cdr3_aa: CASSSLGRGQETQYF
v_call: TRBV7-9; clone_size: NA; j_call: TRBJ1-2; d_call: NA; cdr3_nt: TGTGCCAGCAGCTTGGGGACGGTCGGCTACACCTTC; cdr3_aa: CASSLGTVGYTF
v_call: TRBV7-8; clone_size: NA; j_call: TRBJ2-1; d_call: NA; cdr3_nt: TGTGCCAGCAGTCTCTTCATGTGGGAGAGTGGTTCCAATGAGCAGTTCTTC; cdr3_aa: CASSLFMWESGSNEQFF
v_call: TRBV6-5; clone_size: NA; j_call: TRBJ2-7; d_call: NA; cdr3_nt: TGTGCCAGCAGAACAGCCCAGGGGTTTTCCTACGAGCAGTACTTC; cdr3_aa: CASRTAQGFSYEQYF
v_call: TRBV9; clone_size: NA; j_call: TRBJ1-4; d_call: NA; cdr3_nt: TGTGCCAGCAGCACCGGGACGCATAATGAAAAACTGTTTTTT; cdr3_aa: CASSTGTHNEKLFF
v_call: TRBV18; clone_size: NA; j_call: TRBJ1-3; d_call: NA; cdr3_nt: TGTGCCAGCTCCCTTCAGGGCTCTGGAAACACCATATATTTT; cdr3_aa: CASSLQGSGNTIYF
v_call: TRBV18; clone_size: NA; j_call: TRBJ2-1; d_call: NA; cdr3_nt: TGTGCCAGCTCCGAAGGGACGCGAACTGAGCAGTTCTTC; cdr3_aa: CASSEGTRTEQFF
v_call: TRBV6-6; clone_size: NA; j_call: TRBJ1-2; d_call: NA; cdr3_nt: TGTGCCAGCAGTCCCAAGGGGGGTCGGGGCTACACCTTC; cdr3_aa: CASSPKGGRGYTF
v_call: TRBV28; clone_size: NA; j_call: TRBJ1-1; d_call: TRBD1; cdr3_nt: TGTGCCAGCAGTTTAATAGGGGGCCCAAATACTGAAGCTTTCTTT; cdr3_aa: CASSLIGGPNTEAFF
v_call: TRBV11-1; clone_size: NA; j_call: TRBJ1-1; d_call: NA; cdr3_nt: TGTGCCAGCAGCTTAGGTCGTACCACTGAAGCTTTCTTT; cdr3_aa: CASSLGRTTEAFF
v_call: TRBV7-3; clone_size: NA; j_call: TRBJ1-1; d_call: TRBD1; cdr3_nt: TGTGCCAGCAGCTCGGACGGGACAGGACGCAAGGCTTTCTTT; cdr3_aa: CASSSDGTGRKAFF
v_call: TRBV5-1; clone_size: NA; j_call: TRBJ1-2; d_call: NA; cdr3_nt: TGCGCCAGCAGCTTGCGGTCGGAGAGGAGCTACACCTTC; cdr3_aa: CASSLRSERSYTF
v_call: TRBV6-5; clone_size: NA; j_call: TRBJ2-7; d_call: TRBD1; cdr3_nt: TGTGCCAGCAGTTACGACAGGGCGACCCACTACGAGCAGTACTTC; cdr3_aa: CASSYDRATHYEQYF
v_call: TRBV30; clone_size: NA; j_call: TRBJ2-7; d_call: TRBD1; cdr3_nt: TGTGCCTGGAGTGAGGACAGGGGGCCCTACGAGCAGTACTTC; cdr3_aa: CAWSEDRGPYEQYF
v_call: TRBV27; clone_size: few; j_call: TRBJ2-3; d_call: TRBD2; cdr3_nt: TGTGCCAGCAGGCTAGCGGGGATGAGCACAGATACGCAGTATTTT; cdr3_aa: CASRLAGMSTDTQYF
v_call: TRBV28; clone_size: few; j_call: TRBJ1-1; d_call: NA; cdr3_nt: TGTGCCAGCATAGCCGGCACTGAAGCTTTCTTT; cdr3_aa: CASIAGTEAFF
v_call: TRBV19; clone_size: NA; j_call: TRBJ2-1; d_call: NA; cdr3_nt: TGTGCCAGTAGTATAGAACTAGAGCGGGCCTACAATGAGCAGTTCTTC; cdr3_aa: CASSIELERAYNEQFF
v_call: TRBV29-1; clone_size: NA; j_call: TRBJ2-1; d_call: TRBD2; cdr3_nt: TGCAGCGTTGGGCGGGAGAGGTGGTTGGGCAATGAGCAGTTCTTC; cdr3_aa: CSVGRERWLGNEQFF
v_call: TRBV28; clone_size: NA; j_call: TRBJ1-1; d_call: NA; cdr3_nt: TGTGCCAGCCGGTGGTGGAGGGGAACCACAAACACTGAAGCTTTCTTT; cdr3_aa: CASRWWRGTTNTEAFF
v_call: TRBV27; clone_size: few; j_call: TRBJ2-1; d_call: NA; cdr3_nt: TGTGCCAGCAGCCCCGAGACCTTTATTTACAATGAGCAGTTCTTC; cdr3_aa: CASSPETFIYNEQFF
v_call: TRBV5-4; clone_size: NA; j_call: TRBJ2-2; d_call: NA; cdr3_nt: TGTGCCAGCAGCCTCCCCCTAACAGGGACCGGGGAGCTGTTTTTT; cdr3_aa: CASSLPLTGTGELFF
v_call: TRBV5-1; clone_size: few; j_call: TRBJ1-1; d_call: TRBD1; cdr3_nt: TGCGCCAGCAGCTCCGGGACAGGGGGAACTGAAGCTTTCTTT; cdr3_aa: CASSSGTGGTEAFF
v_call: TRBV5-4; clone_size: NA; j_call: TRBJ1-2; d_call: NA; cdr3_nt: TGTGCCAGCAGCTTTCGGGCAGGGAGCTATGGCTACACCTTC; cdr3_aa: CASSFRAGSYGYTF
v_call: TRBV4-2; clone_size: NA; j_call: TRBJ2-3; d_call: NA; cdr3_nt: TGTGCCAGCAGCCAAGAATGGCGCCCCCCCACAGATACGCAGTATTTT; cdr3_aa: CASSQEWRPPTDTQYF
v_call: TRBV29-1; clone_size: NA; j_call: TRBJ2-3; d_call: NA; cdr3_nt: TGCAGCGTTGGCTGGGGCACAGATACGCAGTATTTT; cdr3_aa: CSVGWGTDTQYF
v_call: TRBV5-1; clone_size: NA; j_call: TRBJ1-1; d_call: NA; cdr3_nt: TGCGCCAGCAGCTTGGGGCGCATACCGAACACTGAAGCTTTCTTT; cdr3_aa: CASSLGRIPNTEAFF
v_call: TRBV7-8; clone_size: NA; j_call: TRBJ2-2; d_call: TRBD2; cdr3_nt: TGTGCCAGCAGACCTGGACTAGCAGACGCGAACACCGGGGAGCTGTTTTTT; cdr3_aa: CASRPGLADANTGELFF
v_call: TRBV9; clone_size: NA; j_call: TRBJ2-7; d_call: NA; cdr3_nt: TGTGCCAGCAGCGTAGACTTTGGCGAGCAGTACTTC; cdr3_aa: CASSVDFGEQYF
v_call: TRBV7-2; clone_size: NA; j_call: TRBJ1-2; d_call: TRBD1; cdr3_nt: TGTGCCAGCAGCGAGCGATACAGGGGGGCGAGCTATGGCTACACCTTC; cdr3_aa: CASSERYRGASYGYTF
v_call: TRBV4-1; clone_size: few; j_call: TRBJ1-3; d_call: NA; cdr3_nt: TGCGCCAGCAGCCAAGGAAAGGGAAACACCATATATTTT; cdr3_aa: CASSQGKGNTIYF
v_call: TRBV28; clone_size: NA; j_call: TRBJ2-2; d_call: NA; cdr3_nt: TGTGCCAGCAGCCTACCCGTTAGCCATGGGAACACCGGGGAGCTGTTTTTT; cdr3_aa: CASSLPVSHGNTGELFF
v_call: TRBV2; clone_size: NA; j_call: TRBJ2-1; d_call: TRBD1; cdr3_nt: TGTGCCAGCCGGGGACAGGGTTGGAATGAGCAGTTCTTC; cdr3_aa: CASRGQGWNEQFF
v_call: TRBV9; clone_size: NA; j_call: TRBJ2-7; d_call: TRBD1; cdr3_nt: TGTGCCAGCAGCGTAGGTTGGGACAGCTACTACGAGCAGTACTTC; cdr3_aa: CASSVGWDSYYEQYF
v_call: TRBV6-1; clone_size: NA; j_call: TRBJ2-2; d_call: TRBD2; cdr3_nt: TGTGCCAGCAGTGAGGGAGGGAGGAACACCGGGGAGCTGTTTTTT; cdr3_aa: CASSEGGRNTGELFF
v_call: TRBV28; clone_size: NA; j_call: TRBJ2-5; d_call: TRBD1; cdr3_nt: TGTGCCAGCAGGAATCTGAAAGACAGGGGGCGAGAGACCCAGTACTTC; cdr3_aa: CASRNLKDRGRETQYF
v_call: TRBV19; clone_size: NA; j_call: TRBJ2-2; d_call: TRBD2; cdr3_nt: TGTGCCAGTAGTATCGGACTAGCGGGAGGAAAGGGGAACACCGGGGAGCTGTTTTTT; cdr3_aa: CASSIGLAGGKGNTGELFF
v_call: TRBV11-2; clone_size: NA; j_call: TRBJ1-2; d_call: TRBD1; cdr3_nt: TGTGCCAGCAGCTTAGCGTGGACAGGGCTCTATGGCTACACCTTC; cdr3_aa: CASSLAWTGLYGYTF
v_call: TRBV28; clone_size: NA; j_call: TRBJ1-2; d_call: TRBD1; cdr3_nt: TGTGCCAGCAGCGACAGGGGTGCTGGCTACACCTTC; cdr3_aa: CASSDRGAGYTF
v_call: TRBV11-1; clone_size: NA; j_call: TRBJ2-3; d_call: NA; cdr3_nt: TGTGCCAGCAGCTCACCTTCTCTGGGGGCAGGGTTCACAGATACGCAGTATTTT; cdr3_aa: CASSSPSLGAGFTDTQYF
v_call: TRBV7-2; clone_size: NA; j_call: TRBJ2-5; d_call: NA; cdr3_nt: TGTGCCAGCAGCGTAACCGGGGCTTATGAGACCCAGTACTTC; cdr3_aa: CASSVTGAYETQYF
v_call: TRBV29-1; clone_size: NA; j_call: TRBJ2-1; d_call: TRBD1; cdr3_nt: TGCAGCGTTTCCGGGACAGGCAACGTCAATGAGCAGTTCTTC; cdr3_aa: CSVSGTGNVNEQFF
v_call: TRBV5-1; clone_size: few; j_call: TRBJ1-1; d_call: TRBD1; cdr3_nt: TGCGCCAGCAGCTTGAATTGGGACAGGGGCACTGAAGCTTTCTTT; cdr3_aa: CASSLNWDRGTEAFF
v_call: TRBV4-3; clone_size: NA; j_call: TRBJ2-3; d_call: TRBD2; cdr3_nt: TGCGCCAGCAGCCAAGCCCCTAGCGGGAGTATCGCAGATACGCAGTATTTT; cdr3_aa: CASSQAPSGSIADTQYF
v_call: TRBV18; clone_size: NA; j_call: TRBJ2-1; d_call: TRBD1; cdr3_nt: TGTGCCAGCTCACCACTAGGGACAGCAAACAATGAGCAGTTCTTC; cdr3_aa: CASSPLGTANNEQFF
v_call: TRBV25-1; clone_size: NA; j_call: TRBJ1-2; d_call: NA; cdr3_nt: TGTGCCAGCAGTGGATACAGCTATGGCTACACCTTC; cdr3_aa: CASSGYSYGYTF
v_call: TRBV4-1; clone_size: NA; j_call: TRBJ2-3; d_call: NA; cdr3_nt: TGCGCCAGCAGCCCCTTTAGCGGACCAAGCACAGATACGCAGTATTTT; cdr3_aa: CASSPFSGPSTDTQYF
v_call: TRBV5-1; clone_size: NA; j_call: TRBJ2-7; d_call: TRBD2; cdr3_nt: TGCGCCAGCAGCTTGGCGCCTAGCGGAACCTACGAGCAGTACTTC; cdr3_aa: CASSLAPSGTYEQYF